The rows below give T cell receptor beta chains drawn from one sample of a study of graft-versus-host responses after intestinal transplantation. TCRdb's copy holds only in-frame clones and misses some; the assay was immunoSEQ multiplex PCR. The data contain some 14,000 clones, around 87% of them singletons. This material consisted of bone marrow, taken 120 to 130 days after intestinal transplantation. All receptors derive from a human patient who received an intestinal transplant, so some T cells may come from the graft donor. The CDR3 runs from the conserved cysteine through the conserved F or W. D genes are given only for firm matches. Size values are once, few and many counts, or a class for expanded clones, and some rows have none.

size | J | V | D | DNA | CDR3
. | TRBJ2-3 | TRBV11-2 | . | TGTGCCAGCAGCTCAGGGACTGCCACAGATACGCAGTATTTT | CASSSGTATDTQYF
. | TRBJ2-3 | TRBV6-4 | . | TGTGCCAGCAGTGACTCGTGGGGTACAGATACGCAGTATTTT | CASSDSWGTDTQYF
few | TRBJ1-5 | TRBV29-1 | TRBD1 | TGCAGCGTGCGACAGGGAGTTGGCAATCAGCCCCAGCATTTT | CSVRQGVGNQPQHF
. | TRBJ2-3 | TRBV6-4 | TRBD1 | TGTGCCAGCAACCTGACAGGGGGCACAGATACGCAGTATTTT | CASNLTGGTDTQYF
. | TRBJ1-1 | TRBV7-6 | TRBD1 | TGTGCCAGCAGCCCGTGGACAGGGGACACTGAAGCTTTCTTT | CASSPWTGDTEAFF
. | TRBJ1-5 | TRBV2 | . | TGTGCCAGCCGCGGGGGCGCCGGCAATCAGCCCCAGCATTTT | CASRGGAGNQPQHF
. | TRBJ2-3 | TRBV4-1 | . | TGCGCCAGCAGCCAAGATCTAGCGGCCCGAAGGGGGGATACGCAGTATTTT | CASSQDLAARRGDTQYF
. | TRBJ1-5 | TRBV19 | TRBD1 | TGTGCCAGTAGTCCCCGGGACAGGGCCTTCAATCAGCCCCAGCATTTT | CASSPRDRAFNQPQHF
. | TRBJ2-1 | TRBV11-2 | TRBD2 | TGTGCCAGCAGCTTAGGGCTAGCGGGCATGTATGAGCAGTTCTTC | CASSLGLAGMYEQFF
. | TRBJ2-5 | TRBV6-9 | . | TGTGCCAGCAGTTACTCCACCGGGGAGACCCAGTACTTC | CASSYSTGETQYF
. | TRBJ1-2 | TRBV11-2 | . | TGTGCCAGCACCCAAGTGGAGGGGACTTCCTATGGCTACACCTTC | CASTQVEGTSYGYTF
. | TRBJ1-2 | TRBV5-1 | . | TGCGCCAGCAGAAGTCAGGGAAGTGGCTATGGCTACACCTTC | CASRSQGSGYGYTF
few | TRBJ1-3 | TRBV5-6 | TRBD1 | TGTGCCAGCAGCCGCCGCGGACAGGGGGCGGTAGGCCCTGGAAACACCATATATTTT | CASSRRGQGAVGPGNTIYF
. | TRBJ1-1 | TRBV19 | . | TGTGCCAGTACTGCGGGCGGTGAAGCTTTCTTT | CASTAGGEAFF
few | TRBJ1-1 | TRBV28 | . | TGTGCCAGCAGTTTGGGGGATACTGAAGCTTTCTTT | CASSLGDTEAFF
. | TRBJ2-1 | TRBV6-5 | TRBD2 | TGTGCCAGCAGTTCCGGACTAGCGGGAGGTCATAATGAGCAGTTCTTC | CASSSGLAGGHNEQFF
. | TRBJ2-3 | TRBV19 | . | TGTGCCAGTAGTAGGGGACAATTGGGGGATACGCAGTATTTT | CASSRGQLGDTQYF
. | TRBJ1-1 | TRBV9 | TRBD1 | TGTGCCAGCAGCGTAGTAGGGACAGGGAACACTGAAGCTTTCTTT | CASSVVGTGNTEAFF
. | TRBJ2-7 | TRBV29-1 | TRBD2 | TGCAGCGTTGGGAATAGCGGGAGCTCCTACGAGCAGTACTTC | CSVGNSGSSYEQYF
. | TRBJ2-7 | TRBV7-2 | TRBD2 | TGTGCCAGCAGCCCCGACGGGGGGGACCTCAGCTCCTACGAGCAGTACTTC | CASSPDGGDLSSYEQYF
. | TRBJ1-5 | TRBV2 | . | TGTGCCAGCAGTGATGAGAAGGCTGGCAATCAGCCCCAGCATTTT | CASSDEKAGNQPQHF
. | TRBJ2-5 | TRBV28 | TRBD1 | TGTGCCAGCAGTTTATGGTGGGACAGATCCCAAGAGACCCAGTACTTC | CASSLWWDRSQETQYF
. | TRBJ2-3 | TRBV7-2 | . | TGTGCCAGCAGCACAGGGACAGATACGCAGTATTTT | CASSTGTDTQYF
. | TRBJ1-1 | TRBV19 | . | TGTGCCAGTAGTATTACGGGCGGGGGATACACTGAAGCTTTCTTT | CASSITGGGYTEAFF
. | TRBJ1-6 | TRBV7-9 | . | TGTGCCAGCAGCCAAGATCCCAGAGATAATTCACCCCTCCACTTT | CASSQDPRDNSPLHF
. | TRBJ2-7 | TRBV30 | . | TGTGCCTGGGGGGGGACAGTCTCCTACGAGCAGTACTTC | CAWGGTVSYEQYF
. | TRBJ2-7 | TRBV25-1 | . | TGTGCCAGCAGCTTCCGAGGGGACGAGCAGTACTTC | CASSFRGDEQYF
. | TRBJ2-1 | TRBV27 | TRBD2 | TGTGCCAGCAGTTTATCTAGCGGGGGGCCCAATGAGCAGTTCTTC | CASSLSSGGPNEQFF
. | TRBJ2-1 | TRBV10-1 | TRBD2 | TGCGCCAGCCGACATGTAAGTGAGGAAGCGGGAGAATTGGGGAATGAGCAGTTCTTC | CASRHVSEEAGELGNEQFF
. | TRBJ1-1 | TRBV4-1 | . | TGCGCCAGCAGCCAACTAGGGGAGGGGTCGGAAGCTTTCTTT | CASSQLGEGSEAFF
. | TRBJ2-1 | TRBV5-1 | TRBD2 | TGCGCCAGCTGTACCGGGACTAGCCTCTGGAATGAGCAGTTCTTC | CASCTGTSLWNEQFF
. | TRBJ2-7 | TRBV27 | TRBD1 | TGTGCCAGCAGTTTAGGACAGGGGGCCTACGAGCAGTACTTC | CASSLGQGAYEQYF
. | TRBJ2-3 | TRBV9 | . | TGTGCCAGCAGCTATGGAGGGGCCGGAGATACGCAGTATTTT | CASSYGGAGDTQYF
few | TRBJ2-7 | TRBV4-3 | TRBD1 | TGCGCCAGCAGCCCGGACAGGGGCTACGAGCAGTACTTC | CASSPDRGYEQYF
. | TRBJ2-5 | TRBV27 | . | TGTGCCAGCAGTTTGACGTGGTATCAAGAGACCCAGTACTTC | CASSLTWYQETQYF
. | TRBJ2-5 | TRBV16 | . | TGTGCCAGCAGCAGCAGTAAAGAGACCCAGTACTTC | CASSSSKETQYF
. | TRBJ2-3 | TRBV11-2 | TRBD2 | TGTGCCAGCAGCTTACGAGTGACTAGCGGGAGGGATACGCAGTATTTT | CASSLRVTSGRDTQYF
. | TRBJ2-4 | TRBV2 | . | TGTGCCATTACAGGGTCCACCAAAAACATTCAGTACTTC | CAITGSTKNIQYF